Below, one TCR beta chain is given with its context. Its recognized antigen is unknown. No much larger clone is present one base from it, and per-base qualities are unavailable. Collaborating institutions collected whole blood in K2EDTA tubes following their own protocols. Collaborator samples were shipped for TCRbeta analysis as frozen whole blood, isolated PBMCs, or DNA extracted from either sample type. This specimen belongs to a study of blood T cell repertoires in COVID-19 (dated by TCRdb to about 2020). Study-wide context: Samples from collaborators originated in the United States, Italy and Spain and spanned both the acute and convalescent phases of COVID-19. The prospective study material was composed of cDNA or gDNA derived from T cells, B-cell-depleted T cells, or PBMCs. Deeply sampled blood TCRbeta repertoires from subjects exposed to, actively infected with, or recovered from COVID-19 were included in the dataset. The repertoires were released in a freely available public database meant as a resource for research on the immune response to SARS-CoV-2. The samples were drawn from two sources: the first 160 participants of the ongoing ImmuneRACE study, and 1,000 to 1,500 subjects contributed by 6 global collaborators. Sample metadata almost always included a de-identified subject ID, COVID-19 status, age in years and sex. Where HLA class I and class II types were available, the types were taken from metadata supplied by the sample provider, not from assay-based typing. Study-wide conclusions, independent of this receptor: The amount of clinical and demographic metadata varied by source and participant and was provided uncurated.

Here V drops 0 bases and J drops 3 bases, and the junction holds 1 base not matched to any gene. Reading the germline V gene gives CDR1 SGHNT and CDR2 YENEEA. CDR3 length: 15 amino acids, cysteine to phenylalanine. The kept DNA is CDR3 alone, 45 bases in frame from the first base. TCRbeta CDR3 regions were amplified from genomic DNA by means of the immunoSEQ Assay, a bias-controlled multiplex PCR. From the authors' description of their analysis: The number of nucleated cells in each sample was estimated from the amplification of reference gene primers within the assay. To quantify the absolute abundance of each unique TCRbeta CDR3 rearrangement, sequence reads were collapsed and filtered. Productive Simpson clonality was computed per sample as the square root of Simpson's diversity index over productive rearrangements. TCRdb provides this immuneACCESS table in a form limited to in-frame rearrangements. Some clones are lacking; in checked studies, under half of them reflect an unresolved V gene, and why the rest are absent is not known. V, J and clone size were drawn from that table, and D and trimming were deduced from the DNA. The sample table holds some 100,000 clones, of which approximately 80% were seen once. Roughly a third of the sample belongs to the ten largest clones.

Material: peripheral blood. This TCR derives from a man aged 65-85 years with active or convalescent COVID-19. The V gene is TRBV11-3 and the J gene is TRBJ2-1, with 8 bases aligning to TRBD2. The bases are TGTGCCAGCAGCTTAGAGGCGGGGGGCTACAATGAGCAGTTCTTC. Translated, this gives CASSLEAGGYNEQFF.